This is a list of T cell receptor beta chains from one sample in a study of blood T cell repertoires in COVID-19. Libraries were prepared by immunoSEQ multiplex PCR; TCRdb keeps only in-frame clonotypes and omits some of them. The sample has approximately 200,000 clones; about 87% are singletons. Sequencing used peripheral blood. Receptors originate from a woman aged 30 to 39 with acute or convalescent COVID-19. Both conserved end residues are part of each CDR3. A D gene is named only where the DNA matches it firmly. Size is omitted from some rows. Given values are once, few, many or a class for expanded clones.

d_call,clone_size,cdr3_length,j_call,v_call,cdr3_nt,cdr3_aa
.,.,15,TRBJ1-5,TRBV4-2,TGTGCCAGCAGCCCCTCCGAATCTTTAGATCAGCCCCAGCATTTT,CASSPSESLDQPQHF
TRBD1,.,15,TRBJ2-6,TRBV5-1,TGCGCCAGCGGGACAGGGTTCTCTGGGGCCAACGTCCTGACTTTC,CASGTGFSGANVLTF
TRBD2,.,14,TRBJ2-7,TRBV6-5,TGTGCCAGCAGGTCTGGCGGGGGGACCTACGAGCAGTACTTC,CASRSGGGTYEQYF
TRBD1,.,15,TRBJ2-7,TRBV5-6,TGTGCCAGCAGCTTATTGGGCGACAGGGCCTACGAGCAGTACTTC,CASSLLGDRAYEQYF
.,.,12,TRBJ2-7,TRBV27,TGTGCCAGCCCCATGGGGCGCTACGAGCAGTACTTC,CASPMGRYEQYF
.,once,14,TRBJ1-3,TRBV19,TGTGCCAGTAGTATCCCAGGGAAAGGAAACACCATATATTTT,CASSIPGKGNTIYF
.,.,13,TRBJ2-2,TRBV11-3,TGTGCCAGCAGCTTACCAGGGTCCGGGGAGCTGTTTTTT,CASSLPGSGELFF
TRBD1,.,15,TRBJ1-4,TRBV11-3,TGTGCCAGCAGCTTAAGCCGCGACAGGGATGAAAAACTGTTTTTT,CASSLSRDRDEKLFF
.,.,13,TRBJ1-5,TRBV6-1,TGTGCCAGCAGTGAATTTACAGACCAGCCCCAGCATTTT,CASSEFTDQPQHF
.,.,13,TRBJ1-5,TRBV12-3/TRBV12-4,TGTGCCAGCAGTTTTAGGGGCGGTCAGCCCCAGCATTTT,CASSFRGGQPQHF
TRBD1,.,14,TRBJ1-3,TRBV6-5,TGTGCCAGCGGACAGGCGAGCTCTGGAAACACCATATATTTT,CASGQASSGNTIYF
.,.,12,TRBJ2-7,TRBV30,TGTGCCTGGGGGGAGAGCGACTACGAGCAGTACTTC,CAWGESDYEQYF
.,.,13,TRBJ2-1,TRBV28,TGTGCCAGCAAGACTAGGAGTCGCAATGAGCAGTTCTTC,CASKTRSRNEQFF
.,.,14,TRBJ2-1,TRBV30,TGTGCCTGGAACAGGGCCTTCTCCTACAATGAGCAGTTCTTC,CAWNRAFSYNEQFF
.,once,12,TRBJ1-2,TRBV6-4,TGTGCCAGCAGTGACTCCGGGTATGGCTACACCTTC,CASSDSGYGYTF
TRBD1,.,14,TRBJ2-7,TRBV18,TGTGCCAGCTCGCACCGGGACAGACTTTACGAGCAGTACTTC,CASSHRDRLYEQYF
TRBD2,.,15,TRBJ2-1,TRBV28,TGTGCCAGCAGTCGAGAAGCGGGAGGGCCTCGAGAGCAGTTCTTC,CASSREAGGPREQFF
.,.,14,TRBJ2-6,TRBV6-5,TGTGCCATCGATAGGAGCTCTGGGGCCAACGTCCTGACTTTC,CAIDRSSGANVLTF
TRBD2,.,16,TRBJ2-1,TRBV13,TGTGCCAGCAGCTTAGACAGGACTAGGGGATACAATGAGCAGTTCTTC,CASSLDRTRGYNEQFF
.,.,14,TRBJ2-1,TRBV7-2,TGTGCCAGCAGGCCCCAGGATCTTTACAATGAGCAGTTCTTC,CASRPQDLYNEQFF
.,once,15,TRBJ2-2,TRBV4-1,TGCGCCAGCAGCTCCCTAACGCGGCCCACCGGGGAGCTGTTTTTT,CASSSLTRPTGELFF
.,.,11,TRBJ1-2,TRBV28,TGTGCCAGCATGGGAGAGTATGGCTACACCTTC,CASMGEYGYTF
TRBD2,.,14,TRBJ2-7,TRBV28,TGTGCCAGCGGGGGGAGGGAGGGCCCCTACGAGCAGTACTTC,CASGGREGPYEQYF
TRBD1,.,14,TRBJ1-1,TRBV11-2,TGTGCCAGCGGGCGACAGGGGTCGGACGCTGAAGCTTTCTTT,CASGRQGSDAEAFF
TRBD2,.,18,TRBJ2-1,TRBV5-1,TGCGCCAGCAGCCCCATGCCTAACCTTAGCGGGAGTATGAATGAGCAGTTCTTC,CASSPMPNLSGSMNEQFF
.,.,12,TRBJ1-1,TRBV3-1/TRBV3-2,TGTGCCAGCAGCCAAGATCGGGGGGAGGCTTTCTTT,CASSQDRGEAFF
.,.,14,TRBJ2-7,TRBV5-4,TGTGCCAGCAGCCCCGTTCCGGGCTCCTACGAGCAGTACTTC,CASSPVPGSYEQYF
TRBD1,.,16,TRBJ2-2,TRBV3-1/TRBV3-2,TGTGCCAGCAGCCCACCCGGGACAGGGTTATACCAGGAGCTGTTTTTT,CASSPPGTGLYQELFF
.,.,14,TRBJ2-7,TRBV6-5,TGTGCCAGCAAGGAGGCGGGAAACTCCTACGAGCAGTACTTC,CASKEAGNSYEQYF
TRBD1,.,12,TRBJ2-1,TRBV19,TGTGCCAGTAGTCCAACAGGGGTTGAGCAGTTCTTC,CASSPTGVEQFF
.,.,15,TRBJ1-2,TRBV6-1,TGTGCCAGCAGTGAAGCCGGGCAGGGTCGGTATGGCTACACCTTC,CASSEAGQGRYGYTF
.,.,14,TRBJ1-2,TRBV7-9,TGTGCCAGCAGCTTAGGGGGACAACGGTCCGGCTACACCTTC,CASSLGGQRSGYTF
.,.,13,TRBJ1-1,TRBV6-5,TGTGCCAGCAGCCCCCCGGGGTTGGCTGAAGCTTTCTTT,CASSPPGLAEAFF
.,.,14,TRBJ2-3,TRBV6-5,TGTGCCAGCAGTAACCGGGACAACACAGATACGCAGTATTTT,CASSNRDNTDTQYF
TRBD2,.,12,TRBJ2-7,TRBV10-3,TGTGCCATCAGGGGGACTAGTTGGGAGCAGTACTTC,CAIRGTSWEQYF
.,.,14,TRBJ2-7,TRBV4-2,TGTGCCAGCAGCCAAGATAGACAGTTCTACGAGCAGTACTTC,CASSQDRQFYEQYF
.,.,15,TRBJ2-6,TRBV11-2,TGTGCCAGCAGCCTGACTCTCTCTGGGGCCAACGTCCTGACTTTC,CASSLTLSGANVLTF
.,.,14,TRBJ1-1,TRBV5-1,TGCGCCAGCAGCTCTAATACAGAGTCCACTGAAGCTTTCTTT,CASSSNTESTEAFF
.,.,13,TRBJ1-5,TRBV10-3,TGTGCCATCAGTGAGGCCCCCCCGGAGCCCCAGCATTTT,CAISEAPPEPQHF
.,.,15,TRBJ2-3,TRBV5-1,TGCGCCAGCAGCTTCGACAGCCTGAGCACAGATACGCAGTATTTT,CASSFDSLSTDTQYF
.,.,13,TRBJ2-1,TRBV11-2,TGTGCCAGCAGCTTAGCCTACGGGGTTGAGCAGTTCTTC,CASSLAYGVEQFF
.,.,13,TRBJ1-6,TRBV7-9,TGTGCCAGCAGCTTAATCACAGATTCACCCCTCCACTTT,CASSLITDSPLHF
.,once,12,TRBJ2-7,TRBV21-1,TGTGCCAGCCTTAGGAGGTCCTACGAGCAGTACTTC,CASLRRSYEQYF
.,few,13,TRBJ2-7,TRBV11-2,TGTGCCAGCAGCTTAGGGAGACTAGACGAGCAGTACTTC,CASSLGRLDEQYF
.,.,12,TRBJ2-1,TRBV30,TGTGCCTGGATACTTCGAAGCGGGCCGATGTTCTTC,CAWILRSGPMFF
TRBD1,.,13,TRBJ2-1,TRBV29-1,TGCAGCTTTCACAGGGGGCCAGACAATGAGCAGTTCTTC,CSFHRGPDNEQFF
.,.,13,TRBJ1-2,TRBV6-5,TGTGCCAGCAGTTCGCGGGCCCGCTATGGCTACACCTTC,CASSSRARYGYTF
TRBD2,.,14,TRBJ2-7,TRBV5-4,TGTGCCAGCAGCTTTAAGCGGGAGACGGGGGAGCAGTACTTC,CASSFKRETGEQYF
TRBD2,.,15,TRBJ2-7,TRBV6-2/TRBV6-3,TGTGCCAGCAGTTACAAGGTAGCGGGGCTCTACGAGCAGTACTTC,CASSYKVAGLYEQYF
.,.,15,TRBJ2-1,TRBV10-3,TGTGCCACGTCGGTGACCGGGACTTTTTACAATGAGCAGTTCTTC,CATSVTGTFYNEQFF
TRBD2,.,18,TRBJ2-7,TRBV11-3,TGTGCCAGCAGCTCCCGGGGTAGCGGGAGGGCCTCGTCCTACGAGCAGTACTTC,CASSSRGSGRASSYEQYF
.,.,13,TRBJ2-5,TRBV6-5,TGTGCCCGAGCAGCCCAGGCGGGGGAGACCCAGTACTTC,CARAAQAGETQYF